This paragraph covers one T cell receptor beta chain sequence. Sequencing of TCR beta covered CD8+ and CD4+ T cells obtained from blood. This sample is part of a study of CD8 T cells in Susac syndrome. Random hexamers were used to reverse transcribe the RNA input (about 0.5 to 1 ug). TCRdb itself ran the immunoSEQ multiplex PCR reads through MiXCR, one entry per CDR3 protein. The sample includes 140,000 to 150,000 distinct CDR3 sequences, around 95% of them seen just once. The germline CDR1 and CDR2 sequences are DFQATT and SNEGSKA (reference sequence). J was trimmed by 7 bases and V by 8 bases; bases with no gene match: 10. The CDR3 is 14 residues long.

The J gene is TRBJ2-1, the V gene TRBV20-1; 11 nucleotides line up with TRBD2. The sequenced sample consisted of CD4+ T cells from PBMCs. This sequence was found in a human donor with multiple sclerosis. The DNA of the CDR3 is TGCAGTCTGCTAGCTCCTAGCGGGAGGAATGAGCAGTTCTTC. This encodes CSLLAPSGRNEQFF.